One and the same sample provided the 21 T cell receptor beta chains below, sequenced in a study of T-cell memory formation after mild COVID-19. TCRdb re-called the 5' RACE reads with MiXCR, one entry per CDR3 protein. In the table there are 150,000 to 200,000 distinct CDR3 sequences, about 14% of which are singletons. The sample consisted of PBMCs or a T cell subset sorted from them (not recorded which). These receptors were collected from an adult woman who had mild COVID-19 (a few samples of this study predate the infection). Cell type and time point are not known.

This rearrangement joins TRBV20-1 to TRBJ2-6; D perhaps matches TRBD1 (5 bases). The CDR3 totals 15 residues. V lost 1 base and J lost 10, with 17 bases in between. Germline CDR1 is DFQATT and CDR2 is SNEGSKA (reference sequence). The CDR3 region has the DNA TGCAGTGCTAGAGGGGGCAGGGCCCTAGGTAACGTCCTGACTTTC. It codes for CSARGGRALGNVLTF.

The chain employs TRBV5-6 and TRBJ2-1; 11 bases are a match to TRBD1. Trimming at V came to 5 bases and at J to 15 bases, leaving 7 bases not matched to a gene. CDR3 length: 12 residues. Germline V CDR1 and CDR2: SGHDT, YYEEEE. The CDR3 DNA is TGTGCCAGCAGGAACCGGGACAGGGGGTTGTTCTTC. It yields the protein CASRNRDRGLFF.

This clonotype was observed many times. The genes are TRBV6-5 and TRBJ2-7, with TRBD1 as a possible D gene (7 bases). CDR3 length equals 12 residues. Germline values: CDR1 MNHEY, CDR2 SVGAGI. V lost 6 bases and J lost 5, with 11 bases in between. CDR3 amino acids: CASSAGQHEQYF. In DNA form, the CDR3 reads TGTGCCAGCAGCGCGGGACAGCACGAGCAGTACTTC.

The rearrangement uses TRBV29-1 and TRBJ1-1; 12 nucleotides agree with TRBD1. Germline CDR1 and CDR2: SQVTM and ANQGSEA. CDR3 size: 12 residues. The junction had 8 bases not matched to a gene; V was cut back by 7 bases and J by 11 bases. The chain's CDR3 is CSAGTGGIGAFF. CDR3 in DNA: TGCAGCGCCGGGACAGGGGGCATTGGGGCTTTCTTT. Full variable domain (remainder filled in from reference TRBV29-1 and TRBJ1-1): SAVISQKPSRDICQRGTSLTIQCQVDSQVTMMFWYRQQPGQSLTLIATANQGSEATYESGFVIDKFPISRPNLTFSTLTVSNMSPEDSSIYLCSAGTGGIGAFFGQGTRLTVV.

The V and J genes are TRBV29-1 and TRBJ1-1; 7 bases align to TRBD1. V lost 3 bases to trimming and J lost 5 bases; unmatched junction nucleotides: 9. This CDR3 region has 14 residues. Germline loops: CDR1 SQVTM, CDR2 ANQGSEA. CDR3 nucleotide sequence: TGCAGCGTTGACCCGGACAGGAGGGTGACTGAAGCTTTCTTT. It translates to CSVDPDRRVTEAFF.

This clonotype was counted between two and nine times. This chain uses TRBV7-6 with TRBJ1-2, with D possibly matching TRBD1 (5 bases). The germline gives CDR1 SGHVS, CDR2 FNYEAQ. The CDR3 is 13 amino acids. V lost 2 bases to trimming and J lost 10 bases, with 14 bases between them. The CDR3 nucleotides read TGTGCCAGCAGCTTACCTCGCGACAGATACTACACCTTC. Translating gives CASSLPRDRYYTF. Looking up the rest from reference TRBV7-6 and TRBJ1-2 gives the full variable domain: GAGVSQSPRYKVTKRGQDVALRCDPISGHVSLYWYRQALGQGPEFLTYFNYEAQQDKSGLPNDRFSAERPEGSISTLTIQRTEQRDSAMYRCASSLPRDRYYTFGSGTRLTVV.

CDR3 coding DNA: TGTGCCAGCAGCGCGGGACTAGCGGCAAGCCAAGAGACCCAGTACTTC. As protein: CASSAGLAASQETQYF. This chain uses TRBV7-9 with TRBJ2-5; 11 nucleotides agree with TRBD2. The CDR3 consists of 16 residues. Germline V gene lookup returns CDR1 SEHNR and CDR2 FQNEAQ (reference sequence). V lost 5 bases and J lost 1; bases outside the gene matches: 6.

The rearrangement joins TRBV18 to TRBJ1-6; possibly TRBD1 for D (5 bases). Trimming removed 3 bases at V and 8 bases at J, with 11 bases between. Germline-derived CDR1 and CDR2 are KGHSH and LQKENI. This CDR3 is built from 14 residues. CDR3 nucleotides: TGTGCCAGCTCACCGGGGACGGGCCATTCACCCCTCCACTTT. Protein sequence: CASSPGTGHSPLHF.

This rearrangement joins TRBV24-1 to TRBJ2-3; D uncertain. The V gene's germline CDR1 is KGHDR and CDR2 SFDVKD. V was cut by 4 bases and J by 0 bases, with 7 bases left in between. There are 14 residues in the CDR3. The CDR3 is CATSDPTSTDTQYF. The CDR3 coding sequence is TGTGCCACCAGTGACCCCACTAGCACAGATACGCAGTATTTT.

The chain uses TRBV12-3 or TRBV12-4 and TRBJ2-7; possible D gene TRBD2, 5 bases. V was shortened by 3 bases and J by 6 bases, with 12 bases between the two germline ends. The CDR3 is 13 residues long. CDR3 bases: TGTGCCAGCAGTTTGGTAGAAGGGAGCGAGCAGTACTTC. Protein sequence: CASSLVEGSEQYF.

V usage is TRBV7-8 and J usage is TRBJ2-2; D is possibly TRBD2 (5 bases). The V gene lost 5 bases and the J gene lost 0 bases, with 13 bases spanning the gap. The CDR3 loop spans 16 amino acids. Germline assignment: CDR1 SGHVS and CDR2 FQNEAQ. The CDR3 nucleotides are TGTGCCAGCAGCCCCCGCGGGCGCGCGAACACCGGGGAGCTGTTTTTT. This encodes CASSPRGRANTGELFF. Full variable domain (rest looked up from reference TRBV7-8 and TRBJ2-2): GAGVSQSPRYKVAKRGQDVALRCDPISGHVSLFWYQQALGQGPEFLTYFQNEAQLDKSGLPSDRFFAERPEGSVSTLKIQRTQQEDSAVYLCASSPRGRANTGELFFGEGSRLTVL.

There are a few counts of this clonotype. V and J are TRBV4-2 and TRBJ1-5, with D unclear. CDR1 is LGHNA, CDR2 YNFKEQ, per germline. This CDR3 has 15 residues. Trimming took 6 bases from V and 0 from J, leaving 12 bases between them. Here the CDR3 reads CASSPEDYSNQPQHF. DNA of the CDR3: TGTGCCAGCAGTCCCGAAGATTATAGCAATCAGCCCCAGCATTTT.

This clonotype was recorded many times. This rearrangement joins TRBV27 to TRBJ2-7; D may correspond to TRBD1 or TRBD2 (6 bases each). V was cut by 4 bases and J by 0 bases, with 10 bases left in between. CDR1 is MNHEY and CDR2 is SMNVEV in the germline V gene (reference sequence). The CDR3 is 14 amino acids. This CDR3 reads CASSWGATSYEQYF. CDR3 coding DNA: TGTGCCAGCAGTTGGGGGGCTACCTCCTACGAGCAGTACTTC.

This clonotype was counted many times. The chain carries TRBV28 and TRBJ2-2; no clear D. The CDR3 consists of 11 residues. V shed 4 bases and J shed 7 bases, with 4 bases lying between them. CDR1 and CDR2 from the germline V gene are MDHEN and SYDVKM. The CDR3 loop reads CASSSLGELFF. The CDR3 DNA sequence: TGTGCCAGCAGTTCCCTCGGGGAGCTGTTTTTT.

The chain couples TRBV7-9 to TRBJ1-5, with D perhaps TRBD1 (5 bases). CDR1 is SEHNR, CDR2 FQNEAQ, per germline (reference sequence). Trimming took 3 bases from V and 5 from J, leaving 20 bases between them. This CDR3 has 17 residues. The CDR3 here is CASSFSVWGVKDQPQHF. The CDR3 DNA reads TGTGCCAGCAGCTTCAGTGTATGGGGGGTAAAGGATCAGCCCCAGCATTTT.

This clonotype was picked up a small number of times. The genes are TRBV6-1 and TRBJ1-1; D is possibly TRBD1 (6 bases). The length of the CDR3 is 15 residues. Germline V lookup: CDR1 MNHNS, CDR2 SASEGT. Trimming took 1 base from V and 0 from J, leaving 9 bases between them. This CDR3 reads CASSEVSGVNTEAFF. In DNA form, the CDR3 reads TGTGCCAGCAGTGAAGTATCAGGGGTGAACACTGAAGCTTTCTTT.

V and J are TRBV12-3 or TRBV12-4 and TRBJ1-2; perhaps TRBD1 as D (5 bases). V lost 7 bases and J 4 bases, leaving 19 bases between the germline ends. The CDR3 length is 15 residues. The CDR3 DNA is TGTGCCAGCATCTCGATCCAGGGCGGGATCTATGGCTACACCTTC. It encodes CASISIQGGIYGYTF.

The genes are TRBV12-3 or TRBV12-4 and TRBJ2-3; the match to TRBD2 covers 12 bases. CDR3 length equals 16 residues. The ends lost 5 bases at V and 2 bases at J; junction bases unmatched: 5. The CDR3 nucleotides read TGTGCCAGCAGTAAGACTAGCGGGGGCCCCACAGATACGCAGTATTTT. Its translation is CASSKTSGGPTDTQYF.

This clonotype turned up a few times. The CDR3 is CASGSGYEQYF. CDR3 in DNA: TGCGCCAGCGGTAGCGGCTACGAGCAGTACTTC. The rearrangement uses TRBV5-1 and TRBJ2-7, with a possible D match to TRBD2 (6 bases). The germline CDR1 and CDR2 sequences are SGHRS and YFSETQ. Trimming cost V 7 bases and J 3 bases, with 8 bases left between them. The CDR3 spans 11 residues.

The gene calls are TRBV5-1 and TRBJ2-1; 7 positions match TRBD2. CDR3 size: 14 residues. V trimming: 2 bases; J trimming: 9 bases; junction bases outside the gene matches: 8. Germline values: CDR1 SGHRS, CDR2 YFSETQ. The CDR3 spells CASSFTPREGEQFF. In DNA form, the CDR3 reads TGCGCCAGCAGCTTTACTCCCAGGGAGGGTGAGCAGTTCTTC.

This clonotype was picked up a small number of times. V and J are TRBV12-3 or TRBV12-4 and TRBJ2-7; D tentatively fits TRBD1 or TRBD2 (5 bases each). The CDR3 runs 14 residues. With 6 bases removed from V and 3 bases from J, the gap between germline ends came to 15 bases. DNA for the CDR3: TGTGCCAGCAGCAGGGACGGACCTATCTACGAGCAGTACTTC. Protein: CASSRDGPIYEQYF.